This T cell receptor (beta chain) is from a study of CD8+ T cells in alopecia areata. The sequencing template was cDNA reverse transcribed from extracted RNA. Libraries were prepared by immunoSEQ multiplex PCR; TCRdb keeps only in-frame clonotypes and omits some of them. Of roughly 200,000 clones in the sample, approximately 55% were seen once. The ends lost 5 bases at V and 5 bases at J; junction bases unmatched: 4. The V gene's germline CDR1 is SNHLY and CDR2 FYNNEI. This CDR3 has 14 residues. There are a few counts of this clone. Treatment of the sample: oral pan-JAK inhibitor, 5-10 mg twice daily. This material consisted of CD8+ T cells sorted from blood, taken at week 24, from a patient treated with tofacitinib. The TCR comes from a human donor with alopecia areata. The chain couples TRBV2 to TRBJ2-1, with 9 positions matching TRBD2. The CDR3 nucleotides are TGTGCCAGCAGTAGGAGCGGGGGGAACAATGAGCAGTTCTTC. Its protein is CASSRSGGNNEQFF.